This T cell receptor (beta chain) was found in a study of T cell responses to AZD1222 COVID-19 vaccine. Overall study findings and caveats: After two AZD1222 doses, spike-specific TCR breadth and depth rose versus day 0. Reportedly, nearly half the spike-specific TCRs target unmutated variant regions. Repertoires were collected only later (after the peak T cell response had occurred). Of the AZD1222 recipients, only five to seven were seropositive at baseline.

The repertoire was sequenced with immunoSEQ multiplex PCR; TCRdb's copy has only in-frame clones and lacks some. This sample has 65,000 to 85,000 clones, with about 80% found just once. On this clone: Its specificity is not known.

This receptor was obtained from an adult who received the AZD1222 COVID-19 vaccine. Sequenced here: peripheral blood, sampled 28 days after the second AZD1222 dose.

This CDR3 is CASSAGGVNGYTF. Written as DNA, the CDR3 is TGCGCCAGCAGCGCTGGAGGGGTTAATGGCTACACCTTC. V usage is TRBV5-1 and J usage is TRBJ1-2; possibly TRBD1 for D (5 bases). Deletions cut 4 bases from V and 6 bases from J, with 13 bases between. The length of the CDR3 is 13 residues. The germline gives CDR1 SGHRS, CDR2 YFSETQ. The full variable domain, rest sourced from reference TRBV5-1 and TRBJ1-2, is KAGVTQTPRYLIKTRGQQVTLSCSPISGHRSVSWYQQTPGQGLQFLFEYFSETQRNKGNFPGRFSGRQFSNSRSEMNVSTLELGDSALYLCASSAGGVNGYTFGSGTRLTVV.